These 30 T cell receptor beta chains came from one sample sequenced in a study of memory CD4+ T cells and cytomegalovirus serostatus. Data came from immunoSEQ multiplex PCR; TCRdb stores just in-frame clones and leaves some out. The sample yields about 25,000 clones, 75% to 85% seen once. The sort gate was single viable CD3+CD4+CD8-CD45RO+ cells for memory CD4+ T cells. Material for sequencing was memory CD4+ T cells from blood. These receptors came from an adult in good health and CMV-seronegative.

The J gene is TRBJ2-7, the V gene TRBV27, with D possibly matching TRBD1 (6 bases). This CDR3 is built from 12 residues. From germline, CDR1 is MNHEY and CDR2 SMNVEV (reference sequence). V was pared by 10 bases and J by 0 bases, with 10 bases between. CDR3 sequence: CATRDNSYEQYF. The CDR3 DNA reads as TGTGCCACCCGGGACAACTCCTACGAGCAGTACTTC.

The chain couples TRBV28 to TRBJ1-5; 9 bases are a match to TRBD1. CDR1 MDHEN and CDR2 SYDVKM come from the germline V gene. The CDR3 consists of 14 residues. Trimming removed 5 bases from V and 4 bases from J; junction bases left unmatched: 3. The CDR3 nucleotides read TGTGCCAGCAGTCGACAGGGGGGTAATCAGCCCCAGCATTTT. Translation gives CASSRQGGNQPQHF. The full variable domain, completed using reference TRBV28 and TRBJ1-5, is DVKVTQSSRYLVKRTGEKVFLECVQDMDHENMFWYRQDPGLGLRLIYFSYDVKMKEKGDIPEGYSVSREKKERFSLILESASTNQTSMYLCASSRQGGNQPQHFGDGTRLSIL.

The DNA for the CDR3 is TGTGCCAGTAGTCAACCCCTGGCAGGGGAAGTCGGCTACACCTTC. This sequence encodes CASSQPLAGEVGYTF. The chain couples TRBV19 to TRBJ1-2; D might be TRBD1 (6 bases). Trimming shortened V by 5 bases and J by 8 bases, and 21 bases separated the two germline ends. Germline CDR1 and CDR2: LNHDA and SQIVND (reference sequence). This CDR3 region has 15 residues.

The chain couples TRBV25-1 to TRBJ1-6, with 7 bases fitting TRBD1. V was clipped by 6 bases and J by 6 bases; unmatched bases: 5. Germline CDR1 is MGHDK and CDR2 is SYGVNS. This CDR3 has 14 amino acids. The CDR3 reads CASSIQGRNSPLHF. The CDR3, as DNA: TGTGCCAGCAGCATACAGGGGCGTAATTCACCCCTCCACTTT.

The chain is built from TRBV19 and TRBJ2-5, with 11 positions matching TRBD1. V shed 4 bases and J 4 bases; nucleotides not matched to a gene: 5. This CDR3 contains 15 residues. Germline V gene sequence: CDR1 LNHDA, CDR2 SQIVND (reference sequence). The CDR3 DNA reads as TGTGCCAGTAGTACGCCGGGACAGGGGGGAGAGACCCAGTACTTC. Translated: CASSTPGQGGETQYF.

This chain uses TRBV7-2 with TRBJ2-6; the D gene could be TRBD1 or TRBD2 (5 bases each). V was clipped by 1 base and J by 2 bases, with 9 bases between them. CDR1 SGHTA and CDR2 FQGNSA come from the germline V gene. The CDR3 contains 16 residues. CDR3 nucleotide sequence: TGTGCCAGCAGCTTAGATGGGACGACTGGGGCCAACGTCCTGACTTTC. It codes for CASSLDGTTGANVLTF. Using reference TRBV7-2 and TRBJ2-6 for the parts outside the CDR3, the full variable domain is GAGVSQSPSNKVTEKGKDVELRCDPISGHTALYWYRQSLGQGLEFLIYFQGNSAPDKSGLPSDRFSAERTGGSVSTLTIQRTQQEDSAVYLCASSLDGTTGANVLTFGAGSRLTVL.

The chain combines TRBV19 with TRBJ1-3; D is ambiguous. Trimming stripped 3 bases from V and 0 bases from J, with 6 bases between. Per the germline V gene, CDR1 is LNHDA and CDR2 is SQIVND (reference sequence). CDR3 length equals 14 residues. The CDR3 coding sequence is TGTGCCAGTAGTATCGCATCCTCTGGAAACACCATATATTTT. Translated: CASSIASSGNTIYF.

The chain links TRBV5-6 to TRBJ2-7, with D perhaps matching TRBD2 (7 bases). Germline V CDR1 and CDR2: SGHDT, YYEEEE. The CDR3 is 15 residues long. Trimming cost V 4 bases and J 0 bases, with 14 bases left between them. CDR3 in DNA: TGTGCCAGCAGCCTATTTGCGGGGGCCTCCTACGAGCAGTACTTC. It translates to CASSLFAGASYEQYF.

The chain has TRBV28 and TRBJ2-7; D gene unclear. The CDR3 runs 15 residues. Germline CDR1 and CDR2: MDHEN and SYDVKM. V lost 3 bases and J lost 6, with 18 bases in between. DNA of the CDR3: TGTGCCAGCAGTTTCCTTGTTGGGCGTATAGGCGAGCAGTACTTC. Translation: CASSFLVGRIGEQYF.

The chain combines TRBV5-1 with TRBJ2-3; 12 bases are shared with TRBD2. The CDR3 runs to 17 residues. CDR1 is SGHRS, CDR2 YFSETQ, per germline. V shed 4 bases, J shed 2 bases, and the junction held 8 bases outside the gene matches. CDR3 residues: CASSLLGLAGSTDTQYF. CDR3 coding DNA: TGCGCCAGCAGCCTGCTAGGACTAGCGGGGTCCACAGATACGCAGTATTTT.

V is TRBV4-3 and J is TRBJ2-3, with TRBD1 matching 10 bases. The J segment lost 3 bases and the V segment lost 4 bases, leaving 4 bases of the junction unmatched. The CDR3 consists of 15 residues. Germline V gene data show CDR1 as LGHNA and CDR2 as YSLEER. CDR3 nucleotide sequence: TGCGCCAGCAGCCTAGGACAGGGGGGTACAGATACGCAGTATTTT. As protein: CASSLGQGGTDTQYF.

The V gene is TRBV10-1, the J gene TRBJ2-1, with D tentatively TRBD1 (5 bases). V lost 3 bases and J lost 10, with 19 bases in between. This CDR3 is 15 amino acids long. Germline V gene data show CDR1 as WNHNN and CDR2 as SYGVQD (reference sequence). CDR3 sequence: CASSDGAAGKFEQFF. The CDR3 nucleotides are TGCGCCAGCAGTGATGGGGCAGCTGGGAAATTCGAGCAGTTCTTC.

The chain is built from TRBV30 and TRBJ2-1; TRBD2 aligns across 7 bases. Germline CDR1 reads GTSNPN; CDR2 reads SVGIG (reference sequence). There are 16 residues in the CDR3. The V and J ends lost 0 bases and 0 bases, in that order; junction bases with no gene match: 5. CDR3 sequence (DNA): TGTGCCTGGAGTGTACGCGGACTAGACTCCTACAATGAGCAGTTCTTC. Its translation: CAWSVRGLDSYNEQFF.

The chain couples TRBV28 to TRBJ1-4; TRBD1 is a possible D gene (6 bases). Germline V gene sequence: CDR1 MDHEN, CDR2 SYDVKM. This CDR3 has 15 residues. With 5 bases removed from V and 0 bases from J, the gap between germline ends came to 10 bases. Written as DNA, the CDR3 is TGTGCCAGCAGTCGGACAGCCGCAACTAATGAAAAACTGTTTTTT. It translates to CASSRTAATNEKLFF.

The chain is built from TRBV5-7 and TRBJ2-7; D is tentatively TRBD1 or TRBD2 (5 bases each). TRBV5-7 is classed as an ORF, of uncertain function. This CDR3 contains 15 residues. V was shortened by 4 bases and J by 2 bases, with 16 bases between the two germline ends. DNA of the CDR3: TGTGCCAGCAGCCTCATCCGGGACGCTACCTACGAGCAGTACTTC. It translates to CASSLIRDATYEQYF.

The chain couples TRBV4-1 to TRBJ2-3; D might be TRBD2 (5 bases). The V gene lost 0 bases and the J gene lost 0 bases, with 10 bases spanning the gap. Germline V gene data show CDR1 as MGHRA and CDR2 as YSYEKL. The CDR3 is made up of 16 amino acids. DNA of the CDR3: TGCGCCAGCAGCCAAGATCCGGACTTGAGCACAGATACGCAGTATTTT. Translating it yields CASSQDPDLSTDTQYF.

This clone was detected only a few times. The same CDR3 arises from other DNA sequences in this sample as well. This chain links TRBV4-1 with TRBJ2-7; TRBD2 matches 11 bases. The V gene's germline CDR1 is MGHRA and CDR2 YSYEKL. CDR3 size: 19 residues. V lost 0 bases, J lost 2 bases, and 12 bases stayed unmatched. CDR3 DNA: TGCGCCAGCAGCCAAGATCGAATCCTAGCGGGGGGCACACCCTACGAGCAGTACTTC. Protein: CASSQDRILAGGTPYEQYF.

Comments on this clone: The junction differs from germline at one of its ends, possibly a read error. The rearrangement joins TRBV7-7 to TRBJ1-6; D is unresolved. CDR3 size: 13 residues. Germline CDR1 is SSHAT and CDR2 is FNYEAQ (reference sequence). The CDR3 loop is CASSLEKNSPLHF. CDR3 in DNA: TGTGCTAGCAGCTTAGAGAAGAATTCACCCCTCCACTTT.

The chain combines TRBV11-2 with TRBJ2-5; TRBD2 aligns across 9 bases. Germline lookup yields CDR1 SGHAT and CDR2 FQNNGV. V gave up 5 bases and J gave up 5 bases; unmatched junction bases: 12. This CDR3 region has 16 residues. CDR3 residues: CASSPRLRGGLETQYF. The DNA for the CDR3 is TGTGCCAGCAGCCCCCGACTGCGGGGGGGCCTTGAGACCCAGTACTTC.

This chain joins TRBV2 and TRBJ2-1; possibly TRBD1 for D (6 bases). This CDR3 region has 15 residues. With 4 bases removed from V and 5 bases from J, the gap between germline ends came to 15 bases. Germline loops: CDR1 SNHLY, CDR2 FYNNEI. Here the CDR3 DNA reads TGTGCCAGCAGTGTTCAGGGGTACACTGACAATGAGCAGTTCTTC. Translation gives CASSVQGYTDNEQFF.

The chain joins TRBV4-2 to TRBJ2-2; D possibly uses TRBD1 or TRBD2 (5 bases each). V was pared by 0 bases and J by 7 bases, with 15 bases between. The germline CDR1 and CDR2 sequences are LGHNA and YNFKEQ. The CDR3 has 16 amino acids. The chain's CDR3 is CASSQEGTGGFGELFF. DNA for the CDR3: TGTGCCAGCAGCCAAGAGGGGACGGGTGGTTTCGGGGAGCTGTTTTTT.

This chain links TRBV15 with TRBJ1-2; D might be TRBD1 (5 bases). Between the trimmed V and J ends, which lost 3 bases and 1 base, there was a span of 12 bases. This CDR3 region has 15 residues. Germline loops: CDR1 LNHNV, CDR2 YYDKDF (reference sequence). In DNA form, the CDR3 reads TGTGCCACCAGCAGTTTGGTGGGGCTTAACTATGGCTACACCTTC. Translation gives CATSSLVGLNYGYTF.

The chain has TRBV5-5 and TRBJ2-7; 7 nucleotides line up with TRBD2. The V gene's germline CDR1 is SGHKS and CDR2 YYEKEE (reference sequence). With V trimmed by 4 bases and J by 5 bases, 9 bases remained unmatched. The CDR3 consists of 14 residues. The CDR3 DNA reads TGTGCCAGCAGCCCCCCTCGGGGGGTCCACGAGCAGTACTTC. Amino acid sequence: CASSPPRGVHEQYF.

V and J are TRBV7-2 and TRBJ2-2; the D gene is possibly TRBD1 (5 bases). V was trimmed by 4 bases and J by 6 bases, leaving 12 bases between them. The germline gives CDR1 SGHTA, CDR2 FQGNSA. The CDR3 runs to 14 residues. The CDR3 sequence is CASSSTVVAGELFF. In nucleotides, the CDR3 is TGTGCCAGCAGCTCGACAGTCGTCGCCGGGGAGCTGTTTTTT.

V gene TRBV19 combines with J gene TRBJ2-7, with 8 bases aligning to TRBD1. CDR3 length equals 14 residues. V dropped 3 bases and J dropped 4; count of bases not matched to a gene: 5. Germline V gives CDR1 LNHDA, CDR2 SQIVND (reference sequence). CDR3: CASSIGQGAYEQYF. Written as DNA, the CDR3 is TGTGCCAGTAGTATTGGGCAGGGGGCTTACGAGCAGTACTTC.

This chain connects TRBV18 to TRBJ1-2; 8 bases align to TRBD1. The CDR3 extends over 15 amino acids. V shed 0 bases, J shed 4 bases, and the junction held 4 bases outside the gene matches. Germline assignment: CDR1 KGHSH and CDR2 LQKENI. This chain's CDR3 is CASSPPGQGTYGYTF. CDR3 coding DNA: TGTGCCAGCTCACCACCTGGACAGGGAACCTATGGCTACACCTTC.

V and J are TRBV2 and TRBJ2-1; no firm D call. The germline gives CDR1 SNHLY, CDR2 FYNNEI. CDR3 length: 15 residues. Trimming shortened V by 1 base and J by 0 bases, and 7 bases separated the two germline ends. The CDR3 sequence is CASSEEVSSYNEQFF. The CDR3 DNA follows: TGTGCCAGCAGTGAAGAGGTTAGCTCCTACAATGAGCAGTTCTTC. The variable domain in full, completed from reference TRBV2 and TRBJ2-1, reads EPEVTQTPSHQVTQMGQEVILRCVPISNHLYFYWYRQILGQKVEFLVSFYNNEISEKSEIFDDQFSVERPDGSNFTLKIRSTKLEDSAMYFCASSEEVSSYNEQFFGPGTRLTVL.

The chain couples TRBV7-8 to TRBJ1-2; a possible D gene is TRBD1 (6 bases). The germline gives CDR1 SGHVS, CDR2 FQNEAQ. This CDR3 contains 18 residues. V was clipped by 0 bases and J by 2 bases, with 19 bases between them. The CDR3, as DNA: TGTGCCAGCAGCTTAGCAGGACAGTTCCGCGGAAAAAACTATGGCTACACCTTC. This sequence encodes CASSLAGQFRGKNYGYTF.

The chain carries TRBV5-4 and TRBJ1-2, with D possibly TRBD1 on 5 matching bases. The CDR3 consists of 14 residues. Germline CDR1 reads SGHNT; CDR2 reads YYREEE (reference sequence). V was pared by 3 bases and J by 4 bases, with 13 bases between. The CDR3 sequence is CASSSQGRPYGYTF. The DNA of the CDR3 is TGTGCCAGCAGCTCGCAGGGTCGTCCCTATGGCTACACCTTC.

This clone was detected only once. The rearrangement joins TRBV6-6 to TRBJ2-7; TRBD1 matches 9 bases. Looked up from germline, CDR1 is MNHNY and CDR2 is SVGAGI (reference sequence). CDR3 length: 15 amino acids. With 5 bases clipped from V and 4 bases from J, the junction kept 9 bases outside the gene matches. CDR3 sequence: CASSQPGQGEYEQYF. The CDR3 DNA sequence: TGTGCCAGCAGTCAGCCGGGACAGGGCGAATACGAGCAGTACTTC.